Listed here are 26 T cell receptor beta chains from one sample, sequenced in a study of blood T cell repertoires in COVID-19 (dated by TCRdb to about 2020). To prepare the library, the immunoSEQ multiplex PCR assay was applied. TCRdb provides this immuneACCESS table in a form limited to in-frame rearrangements. Some clones are lacking; in checked studies, under half of them reflect an unresolved V gene, and why the rest are absent is not known. The table for this sample lists roughly 60,000 clones; approximately 88% of them were counted only once. Clones ranked in the top ten supply around 3.6% of the sample. Sequencing was performed on peripheral blood. These receptors were taken from a human donor in a cohort sampled during active COVID-19.

This CDR3 reads CSASLSGGAPEQFF. CDR3 DNA sequence: TGCAGTGCTAGTCTTAGCGGGGGGGCCCCTGAGCAGTTCTTC. This chain links TRBV20-1 with TRBJ2-1; 11 nucleotides align to TRBD2. CDR1 and CDR2 from the germline V gene are DFQATT and SNEGSKA (reference sequence). J gave up 9 bases and V 3 bases, and 7 bases lay outside the gene matches. CDR3 length: 14 residues.

This chain links TRBV4-2 with TRBJ2-7; 7 bases are a match to TRBD1. Unmatched junction bases numbered 5, after V lost 1 base and J lost 2 bases. This CDR3 comprises 15 residues. Germline-derived CDR1 and CDR2 are LGHNA and YNFKEQ. The CDR3 is CASSQGQGGTYEQYF. The CDR3 DNA reads TGTGCCAGCAGCCAAGGACAGGGTGGTACCTACGAGCAGTACTTC.

The rearrangement uses TRBV6-5 and TRBJ1-4, with TRBD1 matching 7 bases. Per the germline V gene, CDR1 is MNHEY and CDR2 is SVGAGI. CDR3 length: 15 residues. Unmatched junction bases numbered 6, after V lost 7 bases and J lost 1 base. As DNA, the CDR3 is TGTGCCAGCAATAAGGGGACAGTAACTAATGAAAAACTGTTTTTT. Translation: CASNKGTVTNEKLFF.

V and J are TRBV6-2 or TRBV6-3 and TRBJ2-1; TRBD2 agrees at 7 bases. V lost 5 bases, J lost 4 bases, and 8 bases stayed unmatched. The CDR3 sequence is 15 residues long. Germline V gene lookup returns CDR1 MNHEY and CDR2 SVGEGT. In DNA, the CDR3 is TGTGCCAGCAGTCAGACACCCGGGGGGTACAATGAGCAGTTCTTC. Translated, it gives CASSQTPGGYNEQFF.

The chain carries TRBV5-1 and TRBJ1-1; D unclear. Trimming shortened V by 0 bases and J by 5 bases, and 8 bases separated the two germline ends. CDR1 and CDR2 from the germline V gene are SGHRS and YFSETQ. CDR3 length: 13 amino acids. CDR3 in DNA: TGCGCCAGCAGCTTGGGGGGAGGTACTGAAGCTTTCTTT. Translation: CASSLGGGTEAFF.

This rearrangement joins TRBV4-3 to TRBJ1-1; 10 bases align to TRBD1. Germline assignment: CDR1 LGHNA and CDR2 YSLEER. The CDR3 totals 15 residues. The V and J ends lost 4 bases and 4 bases, in that order; junction bases with no gene match: 6. The CDR3 region has the DNA TGCGCCAGCAGCCCGGACAGGGGGTATCTCACTGAAGCTTTCTTT. Its protein product is CASSPDRGYLTEAFF.

This chain joins TRBV6-6 and TRBJ1-4, with D maybe TRBD1 (6 bases). The CDR3 length is 21 residues. Germline-derived CDR1 and CDR2 are MNHNY and SVGAGI (reference sequence). V was shortened by 6 bases and J by 2 bases, with 31 bases between the two germline ends. CDR3 loop: CASSLRIATYIRGPTNEKLFF. The CDR3 coding sequence is TGTGCCAGCAGCCTCCGGATTGCAACCTACATCAGGGGTCCGACTAATGAAAAACTGTTTTTT.

The gene calls are TRBV7-2 and TRBJ1-4; 9 bases fit TRBD1. Germline loops: CDR1 SGHTA, CDR2 FQGNSA. Trimming took 1 base from V and 13 from J; bases not matched to a gene: 13. The CDR3 extends over 16 amino acids. The CDR3: CASSLGGGTGTFGLFF. The CDR3 DNA sequence: TGTGCCAGCAGCTTAGGCGGGGGGACAGGGACCTTCGGACTGTTTTTT.

This chain uses TRBV27 with TRBJ1-5; D might be TRBD1 (6 bases). Germline CDR1 and CDR2: MNHEY and SMNVEV (reference sequence). This CDR3 contains 13 residues. V was pared by 2 bases and J by 7 bases, with 9 bases between. As DNA, the CDR3 is TGTGCCAGCAGTTTAAGCGGGACACAGCCCCAGCATTTT. Translating it yields CASSLSGTQPQHF.

The chain joins TRBV18 to TRBJ2-5, with 7 bases aligning to TRBD1. Germline CDR1 KGHSH, CDR2 LQKENI. V lost 6 bases, J lost 3 bases, and 10 bases stayed unmatched. This CDR3 region has 15 residues. The CDR3 sequence is CASSPRYTGEETQYF. CDR3 in DNA: TGTGCCAGCTCTCCGAGGTATACAGGGGAAGAGACCCAGTACTTC.

This clone appeared a few times. The chain joins TRBV7-9 to TRBJ2-2; tentatively, D is TRBD1 (6 bases). Trimming cost V 7 bases and J 5 bases, with 17 bases left between them. There are 15 residues in the CDR3. CDR1 and CDR2 from the germline V gene are SEHNR and FQNEAQ (reference sequence). The CDR3 here is CASTQGPGTTGELFF. As DNA, the CDR3 is TGTGCCAGCACCCAGGGGCCAGGGACGACCGGGGAGCTGTTTTTT.

The chain joins TRBV7-9 to TRBJ2-2, with D hard to call. This CDR3 is built from 15 residues. Trimming left V 5 bases short and J 5 bases short, with 15 bases between. Per the germline V gene, CDR1 is SEHNR and CDR2 is FQNEAQ (reference sequence). The CDR3, as DNA: TGTGCCAGCAGCCGCACGACCGACTCGACCGGGGAGCTGTTTTTT. The encoded protein is CASSRTTDSTGELFF.

The J gene is TRBJ2-4, the V gene TRBV3-1 (or the pseudogene TRBV3-2); weak D call: TRBD2 (7 bases). The germline V gene encodes CDR1 LGHDT and CDR2 YNNKEL (reference sequence). The CDR3 is 17 residues long. Deletions cut 3 bases from V and 0 bases from J, with 15 bases between. CDR3 residues: CASSQKGGTLAKNIQYF. DNA of the CDR3: TGTGCCAGCAGCCAGAAGGGGGGGACCCTAGCCAAAAACATTCAGTACTTC.

The V call is TRBV7-2, the J call TRBJ2-1; 9 nucleotides match TRBD2. Germline V CDR1 and CDR2: SGHTA, FQGNSA. V shed 4 bases, J shed 12 bases, and the junction held 7 bases outside the gene matches. CDR3 length: 13 residues. CDR3 sequence (DNA): TGTGCCAGCAGCTCCCGAGCGGGGGGTCCGCAGTTCTTC. The encoded protein is CASSSRAGGPQFF.

For the CDR3, the DNA is TGCGCCAGCAGCCAAAGGACTAGCGGGAGGGGAGAGCAGTACTTC. The encoded protein is CASSQRTSGRGEQYF. J is TRBJ2-7 and V is TRBV4-3; the match to TRBD2 covers 15 bases. This CDR3 has 15 amino acids. Per the germline V gene, CDR1 is LGHNA and CDR2 is YSLEER. Unmatched junction bases numbered 3, after V lost 2 bases and J lost 7 bases.

This chain joins TRBV9 and TRBJ1-6, with TRBD1 as a possible D gene (5 bases). The V end lost 4 bases, the J end lost 7 bases, and 12 bases lay between the germline ends. The CDR3 loop spans 14 amino acids. The germline CDR1 and CDR2 sequences are SGDLS and YYNGEE. CDR3 coding DNA: TGTGCCAGCAGCTCTCGACAGCTCAATTCACCCCTCCACTTT. As protein: CASSSRQLNSPLHF. Full variable domain (rest looked up from reference TRBV9 and TRBJ1-6): DSGVTQTPKHLITATGQRVTLRCSPRSGDLSVYWYQQSLDQGLQFLIQYYNGEERAKGNILERFSAQQFPDLHSELNLSSLELGDSALYFCASSSRQLNSPLHFGNGTRLTVT.

V and J are TRBV19 and TRBJ2-2, with D possibly being TRBD1 (6 bases). The CDR3 is 14 amino acids. Germline CDR1 and CDR2: LNHDA and SQIVND (reference sequence). Between the trimmed V and J ends, which lost 6 bases and 2 bases, there was a span of 10 bases. The CDR3 DNA follows: TGTGCCAGTAGCTGGGGGCTAAACACCGGGGAGCTGTTTTTT. Residues: CASSWGLNTGELFF.

This chain uses TRBV30 with TRBJ1-5; 8 nucleotides line up with TRBD1. With 2 bases clipped from V and 2 bases from J, the junction kept 5 bases outside the gene matches. The length of the CDR3 is 15 residues. The germline V gene encodes CDR1 GTSNPN and CDR2 SVGIG (reference sequence). The CDR3 nucleotides are TGTGCCTGGAGTCCCAGGGGGCTGGGCAATCAGCCCCAGCATTTT. Translation: CAWSPRGLGNQPQHF.

This clone was observed a few times. The chain carries TRBV5-1 and TRBJ2-2; D is unresolved. The germline V gene has CDR1 SGHRS and CDR2 YFSETQ. CDR3 length equals 16 residues. The V end was cut by 0 bases, the J end by 0 bases, with 9 bases between. CDR3 coding DNA: TGCGCCAGCAGCTTGGTTGCAGGATCGAACACCGGGGAGCTGTTTTTT. Protein product: CASSLVAGSNTGELFF.

V and J are TRBV6-2 or TRBV6-3 and TRBJ2-2; D perhaps matches TRBD2 (6 bases). The V and J ends lost 5 bases and 4 bases respectively, with 11 bases between them. Germline V gene lookup returns CDR1 MNHEY and CDR2 SVGEGT. This CDR3 comprises 14 residues. DNA for the CDR3: TGTGCCAGCAGTCGAGGACTAACCACCGGGGAGCTGTTTTTT. The encoded protein is CASSRGLTTGELFF.

The chain's CDR3 is CASSPWLGENTEAFF. The CDR3 DNA sequence: TGTGCCAGCTCACCCTGGTTGGGAGAGAACACTGAAGCTTTCTTT. The genes are TRBV18 and TRBJ1-1; unclear D gene. CDR1 and CDR2 from the germline V gene are KGHSH and LQKENI. The CDR3 runs 15 residues. The V end lost 3 bases, the J end lost 1 base, and 12 bases lay between the germline ends.

The V call is TRBV4-1, the J call TRBJ2-1; 13 bases match TRBD2. The CDR3 totals 17 residues. Germline-derived CDR1 and CDR2 are MGHRA and YSYEKL. The J segment lost 6 bases and the V segment lost 4 bases, leaving 9 bases of the junction unmatched. The CDR3 DNA reads TGCGCCAGCAGCCGAGTCCCCGGGACTAGCGGGACCAATGAGCAGTTCTTC. It translates to CASSRVPGTSGTNEQFF.

This chain uses TRBV5-1 with TRBJ2-7; TRBD2 aligns across 8 bases. The CDR3 is made up of 14 amino acids. Trimming took 4 bases from V and 10 from J; bases not matched to a gene: 13. Germline V gene data show CDR1 as SGHRS and CDR2 as YFSETQ. The DNA for the CDR3 is TGCGCCAGCAGCCCTACCATAGGACTAGCTAGTCAGTACTTC. It is translated as CASSPTIGLASQYF.

The rearrangement joins TRBV18 to TRBJ2-7; D gene unclear. The CDR3 covers 13 residues. Per the germline V gene, CDR1 is KGHSH and CDR2 is LQKENI. Deletions cut 2 bases from V and 1 base from J, with 6 bases between. The CDR3 is CASSPSRSYEQYF. The CDR3 nucleotides are TGTGCCAGCTCACCATCCAGGTCCTACGAGCAGTACTTC.

The chain joins TRBV7-2 to TRBJ2-3; no definite D call. Germline CDR1 and CDR2: SGHTA and FQGNSA. Trimming removed 5 bases at V and 2 bases at J, with 17 bases between. CDR3 length: 16 amino acids. The CDR3 loop is CASSPQSRVVTDTQYF. In DNA, the CDR3 is TGTGCCAGCAGCCCCCAAAGCCGGGTCGTCACAGATACGCAGTATTTT. The complete variable domain, with remaining parts taken from reference TRBV7-2 and TRBJ2-3, reads GAGVSQSPSNKVTEKGKDVELRCDPISGHTALYWYRQSLGQGLEFLIYFQGNSAPDKSGLPSDRFSAERTGGSVSTLTIQRTQQEDSAVYLCASSPQSRVVTDTQYFGPGTRLTVL.

This chain connects TRBV6-6 to TRBJ2-7; 7 bases match TRBD2. The CDR3 length is 13 residues. Germline lookup yields CDR1 MNHNY and CDR2 SVGAGI (reference sequence). Germline trimming cut 8 bases from V and 0 bases from J; bases unmatched to any gene: 4. CDR3 amino acids: CASQRGSSYEQYF. Written as DNA, the CDR3 is TGTGCCAGCCAGCGGGGCTCCTCCTACGAGCAGTACTTC.